The 28 T cell receptor beta chains listed next were all sequenced from one sample in a study of CD8 T cells in ankylosing spondylitis. TCRdb re-called the 5' RACE reads through MiXCR, storing one row per CDR3 protein. In the table there are approximately 260,000 distinct CDR3 sequences, around 7.8% of which are singletons. The specimen sequenced was blood, either unsorted or a sorted T cell fraction (not recorded which). These receptors came from a male donor with ankylosing spondylitis or in good health (not recorded which).

This clonotype was seen ten or more times. The chain links TRBV5-1 to TRBJ2-2, with D maybe TRBD2 (5 bases). This CDR3 contains 12 residues. Trimming left V 3 bases short and J 8 bases short, with 8 bases between. Germline V CDR1 and CDR2: SGHRS, YFSETQ. CDR3 in amino acids: CASSSRGGELFF. DNA for the CDR3: TGCGCCAGCAGCTCTCGGGGTGGGGAGCTGTTTTTT.

This clonotype was counted ten times or more. This chain links TRBV4-2 with TRBJ1-1; D is ambiguous. Trimming removed 1 base at V and 2 bases at J, with 2 bases between. The germline V gene encodes CDR1 LGHNA and CDR2 YNFKEQ. This CDR3 has 12 amino acids. The CDR3 coding sequence is TGTGCCAGCAGCCAAGTCAACACTGAAGCTTTCTTT. It yields the protein CASSQVNTEAFF.

At least ten counts were recorded for this clonotype. The chain combines TRBV6-1 with TRBJ1-5; D is ambiguous. CDR3 length equals 12 residues. Germline CDR1 and CDR2: MNHNS and SASEGT. V lost 6 bases and J 9 bases, leaving 12 bases between the germline ends. The CDR3 DNA reads as TGTGCCAGCAGGACGGCCGCGGGGCCCCAGCATTTT. Protein: CASRTAAGPQHF.

This clonotype appeared a few times. The chain joins TRBV5-4 to TRBJ2-1; a possible D gene is TRBD2 (5 bases). The CDR3 covers 14 residues. CDR1 SGHNT and CDR2 YYREEE come from the germline V gene (reference sequence). Trimming removed 2 bases at V and 2 bases at J, with 8 bases between. In nucleotides, the CDR3 is TGTGCCAGCAGCTTAAAGGGAGCCTACAATGAGCAGTTCTTC. Translated, it gives CASSLKGAYNEQFF.

This clonotype was seen at least ten times. CDR3 DNA sequence: TGTGCCATCAGTGCCCCGGCGTTGGCCTCCGGGACCGGCGACTACAATGAGCAGTTCTTC. This codes for CAISAPALASGTGDYNEQFF. This chain connects TRBV10-3 to TRBJ2-1; D is tentatively TRBD1 or TRBD2 (5 bases each). Looked up from germline, CDR1 is ENHRY and CDR2 is SYGVKD. The CDR3 sequence is 20 residues long. The ends were cut back, 4 bases at V and 3 bases at J, with 28 bases in the middle.

This clonotype was recorded at least ten times. This rearrangement joins TRBV9 to TRBJ2-7; D perhaps matches TRBD2 (6 bases). Germline values: CDR1 SGDLS, CDR2 YYNGEE. CDR3 length: 16 amino acids. Trimming stripped 3 bases from V and 1 base from J, with 17 bases between. The CDR3 coding sequence is TGTGCCAGCAGCGGAAACCGGGACTCCCTGTCCTACGAGCAGTACTTC. It codes for CASSGNRDSLSYEQYF.

This clonotype has ten or more counts. The rearrangement uses TRBV14 and TRBJ1-3, with D unclear. With 0 bases removed from V and 0 bases from J, the gap between germline ends came to 9 bases. Germline V lookup: CDR1 SGHDN, CDR2 FVKESK. The CDR3 extends over 16 amino acids. The CDR3 loop is CASSQDYPRSGNTIYF. As DNA, the CDR3 is TGTGCCAGCAGCCAAGACTACCCCCGCTCTGGAAACACCATATATTTT.

The chain has TRBV20-1 and TRBJ2-1, with 16 positions matching TRBD2. The V and J ends lost 0 bases and 5 bases, in that order; junction bases with no gene match: 1. The CDR3 length is 16 residues. Germline CDR1 reads DFQATT; CDR2 reads SNEGSKA (reference sequence). CDR3 sequence (DNA): TGCAGTGCTAGAGATGGGACTAGCGGGAGGGACAATGAGCAGTTCTTC. This encodes CSARDGTSGRDNEQFF.

This clonotype was seen ten or more times. This sequence joins TRBV20-1 and TRBJ2-1; the match to TRBD2 covers 9 bases. J gave up 2 bases and V 5 bases, and 7 bases lay outside the gene matches. The CDR3 has 15 residues. Germline V CDR1 and CDR2: DFQATT, SNEGSKA (reference sequence). The CDR3 is CSARGLASAYNEQFF. Written as DNA, the CDR3 is TGCAGTGCTCGAGGACTAGCGAGTGCCTACAATGAGCAGTTCTTC.

This clonotype was seen ten or more times. This rearrangement joins TRBV5-1 to TRBJ2-7; 10 positions match TRBD2. J was trimmed by 4 bases and V by 4 bases; bases with no gene match: 14. The CDR3 is made up of 17 amino acids. Germline CDR1 reads SGHRS; CDR2 reads YFSETQ. CDR3 sequence (DNA): TGCGCCAGCAGCCCTTTCCCGGCTAGCGGGGGCTCATACGAGCAGTACTTC. Translated: CASSPFPASGGSYEQYF.

This clonotype was observed at least ten times. The chain recombines TRBV10-3 with TRBJ2-7, with 10 bases fitting TRBD1. Looked up from germline, CDR1 is ENHRY and CDR2 is SYGVKD. The J segment lost 5 bases and the V segment lost 0 bases, leaving 7 bases of the junction unmatched. The length of the CDR3 is 16 residues. CDR3 bases: TGTGCCATCAGTGAGTCCATGGGACAGGGGCTCCACGAGCAGTACTTC. This codes for CAISESMGQGLHEQYF.

A remark on this clonotype: One base away lies a much larger clone, so this may be a sequencing read error. The rearrangement links TRBV5-1 to TRBJ1-2; D remains unclear. The CDR3 contains 12 residues. Per the germline V gene, CDR1 is SGHRS and CDR2 is YFSETQ. The CDR3 here is CASSLVSGFYSF. DNA for the CDR3: TGCGCCAGCAGCTTGGTTTCGGGTTTCTACTCCTTC.

This clonotype appeared many times. For the CDR3, the DNA is TGTGCCAGCAGCGGAGGACAGGGACGAAACTATGGCTACACCTTC. It is translated as CASSGGQGRNYGYTF. J is TRBJ1-2 and V is TRBV7-2; 8 nucleotides agree with TRBD1. Germline CDR1 reads SGHTA; CDR2 reads FQGNSA. V was clipped by 5 bases and J by 2 bases; unmatched bases: 7. The CDR3 is made up of 15 amino acids.

There are many counts of this clonotype. The chain is built from TRBV12-3 or TRBV12-4 and TRBJ1-6; TRBD1 matches 8 bases. Losses at the gene ends were 3 bases for V and 7 bases for J; bases not matched to a gene: 5. The CDR3 has 15 amino acids. The CDR3 sequence: CASSLGGQDNSPLHF. CDR3 bases: TGTGCCAGCAGTTTGGGGGGACAGGACAATTCACCCCTCCACTTT.

The table lists this clonotype with a few counts. The chain is built from TRBV27 and TRBJ1-6, with TRBD1 matching 11 bases. The length of the CDR3 is 15 residues. With V trimmed by 6 bases and J by 10 bases, 8 bases remained unmatched. Per the germline V gene, CDR1 is MNHEY and CDR2 is SMNVEV (reference sequence). The CDR3 reads CASSFTGTGGSPLHF. The CDR3 nucleotides are TGTGCCAGCAGCTTTACCGGGACAGGGGGATCACCCCTCCACTTT.

A note on this clonotype: A read error may explain this, as a much larger clone is one base away. This sequence joins TRBV11-3 and TRBJ1-6; tentative D call: TRBD1 (5 bases). This CDR3 has 14 residues. From germline, CDR1 is SGHNT and CDR2 YENEEA. The CDR3 region is CSSSYGTTNSPLHF. The CDR3 nucleotides are TGTTCCAGCAGCTACGGGACGACTAATTCACCCCTCCACTTT.

This clonotype has just a few counts. This chain connects TRBV15 to TRBJ2-3, with 14 bases identical to TRBD2. The CDR3 runs to 17 residues. From germline, CDR1 is LNHNV and CDR2 YYDKDF (reference sequence). V gave up 1 base and J gave up 4 bases; unmatched junction bases: 4. The CDR3 loop is CATSRGRGLAGADTQYF. DNA for the CDR3: TGTGCCACCAGCAGAGGGAGGGGACTAGCGGGAGCAGATACGCAGTATTTT. The entire variable domain, with the rest obtained from reference TRBV15 and TRBJ2-3, is as follows: DAMVIQNPRYQVTQFGKPVTLSCSQTLNHNVMYWYQQKSSQAPKLLFHYYDKDFNNEADTPDNFQSRRPNTSFCFLDIRSPGLGDTAMYLCATSRGRGLAGADTQYFGPGTRLTVL.

This clonotype has ten or more counts. V is TRBV7-9 and J is TRBJ1-1, with a tentative D call TRBD1 (5 bases). Trimming removed 4 bases from V and 4 bases from J, with 10 bases in between. CDR1 SEHNR and CDR2 FQNEAQ come from the germline V gene (reference sequence). This CDR3 is built from 13 residues. DNA for the CDR3: TGTGCCAGCAGCTCTTGGGGGGGCACTGAAGCTTTCTTT. The encoded protein is CASSSWGGTEAFF.

V gene TRBV27 combines with J gene TRBJ2-3; 13 bases fit TRBD2. Germline values: CDR1 MNHEY, CDR2 SMNVEV (reference sequence). The V gene end was trimmed by 5 bases and the J gene end by 1 base; junction bases not matched to a gene: 6. The CDR3 extends over 17 amino acids. DNA for the CDR3: TGTGCCAGCAGTCCGCGACTAGCGGGAGGCCGCACAGATACGCAGTATTTT. Translation gives CASSPRLAGGRTDTQYF.

This clonotype was seen a single time. The chain recombines TRBV5-4 with TRBJ2-3; the D is unclear. Germline loops: CDR1 SGHNT, CDR2 YYREEE (reference sequence). Trimming removed 10 bases at V and 3 bases at J, with 24 bases between. The CDR3 has 16 residues. In nucleotides, the CDR3 is TGTGCCTGGCCCGAAGATGAATCGTTAGCAACAGATACGCAGTATTTT. Translating gives CAWPEDESLATDTQYF.

This clonotype has more than one count but fewer than ten. This chain joins TRBV12-3 or TRBV12-4 and TRBJ2-1; possible D gene TRBD2, 6 bases. V lost 4 bases to trimming and J lost 7 bases, with 14 bases between them. This CDR3 contains 14 residues. CDR3 sequence (DNA): TGTGCCAGCAGTTCCTCCGGGGGAAAAAATGAGCAGTTCTTC. Encoded protein: CASSSSGGKNEQFF.

This clonotype appeared a few times. This sequence joins TRBV5-4 and TRBJ2-7, with 9 bases aligning to TRBD1. Germline-derived CDR1 and CDR2 are SGHNT and YYREEE (reference sequence). V shed 4 bases, J shed 2 bases, and the junction held 13 bases outside the gene matches. The CDR3 length is 17 residues. CDR3 amino acids: CASSTPVGTGRPYEQYF. CDR3 DNA: TGTGCCAGCAGCACGCCCGTTGGGACAGGGAGACCCTACGAGCAGTACTTC.

This clonotype was detected many times. The chain has TRBV7-3 and TRBJ1-4; possibly TRBD1 for D (6 bases). This CDR3 contains 15 residues. From germline, CDR1 is SGHTA and CDR2 FQGTGA. V was trimmed by 5 bases and J by 3 bases, leaving 13 bases between them. CDR3 in DNA: TGTGCCAGCAGCCTCAAGGGGGGCCCTAATGAAAAACTGTTTTTT. Encoded protein: CASSLKGGPNEKLFF.

At least ten counts were recorded for this clonotype. The chain employs TRBV2 and TRBJ2-1, with D perhaps assigned TRBD1 or TRBD2 (5 bases each). Germline V gene data show CDR1 as SNHLY and CDR2 as FYNNEI. Trimming took 4 bases from V and 4 from J, leaving 20 bases between them. This CDR3 is built from 17 residues. The CDR3 loop reads CASSVRDLIGGYNEQFF. CDR3 coding DNA: TGTGCCAGCAGTGTTCGGGACCTGATTGGGGGTTACAATGAGCAGTTCTTC.

This clonotype was detected a few times. The chain employs TRBV12-3 or TRBV12-4 and TRBJ1-2, with 8 bases lining up with TRBD1. This CDR3 region has 14 residues. V shed 3 bases and J 8 bases; nucleotides not matched to a gene: 8. The CDR3 coding sequence is TGTGCCAGCAGTTTTGCGTCAGGGGGCGGCGGCTACACCTTC. Amino acid sequence: CASSFASGGGGYTF.

This clonotype was recorded at least ten times. This sequence joins TRBV20-1 and TRBJ1-1; no clear D gene. V was pared by 2 bases and J by 4 bases, with 8 bases between. The V gene's germline CDR1 is DFQATT and CDR2 SNEGSKA (reference sequence). This CDR3 comprises 12 residues. The CDR3 is CSARRWGTEAFF. CDR3 DNA: TGCAGTGCTAGAAGGTGGGGCACTGAAGCTTTCTTT.

This clonotype was counted only a few times. This chain links TRBV4-3 with TRBJ1-2; no clear D. The V and J ends lost 5 bases and 0 bases respectively, with 13 bases between them. CDR3 length: 15 residues. Germline CDR1 LGHNA, CDR2 YSLEER. The CDR3 DNA reads as TGCGCCAGCAGCAGGGAGGGAGAAGCTAACTATGGCTACACCTTC. Encoded protein: CASSREGEANYGYTF.

V and J are TRBV7-3 and TRBJ2-1; possibly TRBD1 or TRBD2 for D (7 bases each). Trimming removed 4 bases at V and 0 bases at J, with 13 bases between. This CDR3 has 16 amino acids. Per the germline V gene, CDR1 is SGHTA and CDR2 is FQGTGA. The CDR3 reads CASSSQGGYSYNEQFF. CDR3 DNA sequence: TGTGCCAGCAGCTCGCAGGGGGGGTACTCCTACAATGAGCAGTTCTTC.